Described below is a single T cell receptor (beta chain) sequence and its context. Next came a second PCR, run for roughly 6 to 11 cycles, which used a sample-barcoded 5' primer along with a J-beta primer mix. TCRdb re-derived calls from the 5' RACE reads in MiXCR, one entry per CDR3 protein. The repertoire holds about 570,000 distinct CDR3 sequences, with about 29% as singletons. CDR1 and CDR2 (germline): LGHDT, YNNKEL (reference sequence). CDR3 length: 14 residues. The data were taken from a study of blood T cells in healthy people across ages. The same sample was also used in a study of T cells of mothers and their children.

V usage is TRBV3-1 and J usage is TRBJ2-5, with TRBD2 matching over 10 bases. The J call may not be correct, given that the DNA end is closer to TRBJ2-1. The sample taken for sequencing was blood. This clonotype was obtained from a boy between 2 and 10 years old in good health. In DNA, the CDR3 is TGTGCCAGCAGAACTAGCGGGATTAACAATGAGCAGTTCTTC. This gives the protein CASRTSGINNEQFF.